This entry lists 17 T cell receptor beta chains sequenced from one sample in a study of CD8 T cells in Susac syndrome (dated 2019 in TCRdb). Receptors were amplified or captured by the immunoSEQ multiplex PCR assay. RNA was extracted using the RNeasy kit, and about 0.45 to 1 ug of the RNA was reverse transcribed with random hexamers. TCRdb reworked the public reads: Q25 trimming with fastp, MiXCR clone assembly, productive beta chains retained. For every CDR3 protein sequence, its rows merge into one entry that carries the most common genes and DNA. Counted in this sample were approximately 140,000 distinct CDR3 sequences; approximately 93% of them appeared once. Jointly, the top ten make up 0.25% to 0.3% of the sample. Sequencing was carried out using CD8+ T cells from PBMCs. Receptor source: a human donor in good health.

The CDR3 sequence is CASSLAGNQFF. DNA of the CDR3: TGTGCCAGCAGTCTAGCGGGAAATCAGTTCTTC. The chain links TRBV28 to TRBJ2-1, with 9 bases lining up with TRBD2. The germline V gene encodes CDR1 MDHEN and CDR2 SYDVKM. V gave up 5 bases and J gave up 13 bases; unmatched junction bases: 3. The CDR3 runs to 11 residues.

The V and J genes are TRBV27 and TRBJ2-1; 7 nucleotides agree with TRBD2. The ends lost 7 bases at V and 6 bases at J; junction bases unmatched: 18. Germline assignment: CDR1 MNHEY and CDR2 SMNVEV (reference sequence). This CDR3 has 17 amino acids. The CDR3 loop is CASTPYPGREPSNEQFF. The CDR3 nucleotides read TGTGCCAGCACCCCCTACCCAGGGCGGGAGCCTTCCAATGAGCAGTTCTTC.

This chain joins TRBV5-4 and TRBJ2-7, with 8 bases that match TRBD1. This CDR3 is 12 amino acids long. Germline CDR1 is SGHNT and CDR2 is YYREEE (reference sequence). Losses at the gene ends were 4 bases for V and 7 bases for J; bases not matched to a gene: 4. Here the CDR3 DNA reads TGTGCCAGCAGCCGGACAGGGATTGAGCAGTACTTC. It specifies CASSRTGIEQYF.

The V and J genes are TRBV27 and TRBJ1-2; TRBD1 aligns across 8 bases. The germline gives CDR1 MNHEY, CDR2 SMNVEV (reference sequence). With V trimmed by 2 bases and J by 8 bases, 4 bases remained unmatched. CDR3 length: 13 amino acids. DNA of the CDR3: TGTGCCAGCAGTTTAAGGACAGGGAGGGGCTACACCTTC. Translation gives CASSLRTGRGYTF.

The gene calls are TRBV20-1 and TRBJ2-7; perhaps TRBD1 as D (6 bases). The CDR3 sequence is 18 residues long. Per germline, CDR1 DFQATT and CDR2 SNEGSKA (reference sequence). V lost 0 bases, J lost 0 bases, and 21 bases lay in between. The CDR3 DNA follows: TGCAGTGCTAGAGACCCAAGCCGGCGTCAGGGGATCTCCTACGAGCAGTACTTC. Its translation is CSARDPSRRQGISYEQYF.

This rearrangement joins TRBV20-1 to TRBJ2-3, with 10 positions matching TRBD2. CDR3 length equals 16 residues. CDR1 is DFQATT and CDR2 is SNEGSKA in the germline V gene (reference sequence). V gave up 0 bases and J gave up 3 bases; unmatched junction bases: 6. The CDR3 is CSARDFKREGTDTQYF. The CDR3 nucleotides read TGCAGTGCTAGAGATTTCAAGCGGGAGGGGACAGATACGCAGTATTTT.

This clonotype was picked up a small number of times. The chain employs TRBV19 and TRBJ2-1; D not certain. CDR1 is LNHDA, CDR2 SQIVND, per germline (reference sequence). V gave up 6 bases and J gave up 1 base, with 7 bases separating them. This CDR3 is built from 13 residues. The CDR3 bases are TGTGCCAGTAGGGGCGATTCCTACAATGAGCAGTTCTTC. As protein: CASRGDSYNEQFF.

The V and J genes are TRBV15 and TRBJ1-1; D gene ambiguous. There are 14 residues in the CDR3. Trimming pared 0 bases from V and 1 base from J, leaving 6 bases between. Germline CDR1 LNHNV, CDR2 YYDKDF (reference sequence). CDR3 sequence reads: CATSRDQANTEAFF. CDR3 coding DNA: TGTGCCACCAGCAGAGATCAAGCGAACACTGAAGCTTTCTTT.

This chain links TRBV4-1 with TRBJ2-2; weak D call: TRBD2 (5 bases). The V and J ends lost 4 bases and 4 bases respectively, with 7 bases between them. The CDR3 has 13 amino acids. The germline V gene has CDR1 MGHRA and CDR2 YSYEKL. CDR3 bases: TGCGCCAGCAGCCCCACTAGCACCGGGGAGCTGTTTTTT. Protein sequence: CASSPTSTGELFF.

J is TRBJ2-7 and V is TRBV4-1, with 8 bases matching TRBD2. With V trimmed by 2 bases and J by 4 bases, 7 bases remained unmatched. Per germline, CDR1 MGHRA and CDR2 YSYEKL. This CDR3 region has 15 residues. For the CDR3, the DNA is TGCGCCAGCAGCCAAACCGGACTAGCACAATACGAGCAGTACTTC. It translates to CASSQTGLAQYEQYF.

This clonotype was seen a single time. The chain couples TRBV15 to TRBJ2-2, with D unresolved. Trimming took 3 bases from V and 0 from J, leaving 8 bases between them. Germline CDR1 reads LNHNV; CDR2 reads YYDKDF (reference sequence). CDR3 length: 15 amino acids. The CDR3 spells CATSSGVSNTGELFF. The CDR3 DNA follows: TGTGCCACCAGCAGCGGCGTATCGAACACCGGGGAGCTGTTTTTT.

A single count supports this clonotype. For the CDR3, the DNA is TGTGCCAGCAGCCTACAGCGGGACCGCGCAGATACGCAGTATTTT. Translating it yields CASSLQRDRADTQYF. J is TRBJ2-3 and V is TRBV7-2, with 7 bases aligning to TRBD2. Germline CDR1 SGHTA, CDR2 FQGNSA. This CDR3 region has 15 residues. With V trimmed by 5 bases and J by 4 bases, 9 bases remained unmatched.

The rearrangement links TRBV2 to TRBJ2-7; D possibly corresponds to TRBD1 (6 bases). Between the trimmed V and J ends, which lost 8 bases and 3 bases, there was a span of 26 bases. The germline gives CDR1 SNHLY, CDR2 FYNNEI. The CDR3 runs to 17 residues. CDR3 sequence reads: CASYGTPQGLDVYEQYF. CDR3 in DNA: TGTGCCAGCTACGGGACACCCCAGGGCCTGGACGTCTACGAGCAGTACTTC. The entire variable domain, with the rest obtained from reference TRBV2 and TRBJ2-7, is as follows: EPEVTQTPSHQVTQMGQEVILRCVPISNHLYFYWYRQILGQKVEFLVSFYNNEISEKSEIFDDQFSVERPDGSNFTLKIRSTKLEDSAMYFCASYGTPQGLDVYEQYFGPGTRLTVT.

V and J are TRBV20-1 and TRBJ2-1; the match to TRBD1 covers 9 bases. The CDR3 totals 14 residues. V trimming: 0 bases; J trimming: 7 bases; junction bases outside the gene matches: 4. From germline, CDR1 is DFQATT and CDR2 SNEGSKA (reference sequence). The CDR3 spells CSARDEDRGNEQFF. The CDR3 nucleotides read TGCAGTGCTAGAGATGAGGACAGGGGTAATGAGCAGTTCTTC.

The V gene is TRBV29-1, the J gene TRBJ1-1, with D unresolved. The CDR3 runs 12 residues. Germline V gene data show CDR1 as SQVTM and CDR2 as ANQGSEA. Trimming removed 6 bases at V and 6 bases at J, with 14 bases between. The CDR3 DNA reads as TGCAGCGTCGTTCGGGAGAGCGCTGAAGCTTTCTTT. As protein: CSVVRESAEAFF.

This chain connects TRBV12-3 or TRBV12-4 to TRBJ2-1; D might be TRBD2 (6 bases). V was clipped by 3 bases and J by 7 bases, with 13 bases between them. This CDR3 comprises 14 residues. This chain's CDR3 is CASSFTGTSNEQFF. The CDR3 DNA sequence: TGTGCCAGCAGTTTCACGGGGACTTCAAATGAGCAGTTCTTC.

The chain employs TRBV20-1 and TRBJ2-1, with a tentative D call TRBD2 (6 bases). The germline V gene has CDR1 DFQATT and CDR2 SNEGSKA (reference sequence). CDR3 length: 11 amino acids. The V and J ends lost 5 bases and 8 bases respectively, with 10 bases between them. The CDR3: CSAGGTDEQFF. CDR3 DNA: TGCAGTGCTGGCGGGACGGATGAGCAGTTCTTC.